This TCR beta chain was documented in a study of CXCR3-negative and CXCR3-positive naive CD8 T cells. The study, taken as a whole, reports: After cryopreservation, expression of CXCR3 was partially reduced, and most assays were run with fresh PBMCs. Hydrophobicity was higher for TRB CDR3s found in CXCR3-positive naive cells than in CXCR3-negative naive cells. Comparably high diversity was seen in both naive subsets, and much lower diversity in memory CD8+ cells.

Germline CDR1 and CDR2: MNHEY and SVGAGI. The CDR3 contains 14 residues. Researchers prepared the TRB cDNA libraries using 5' RACE with UMI labels. For each CDR3 protein, TCRdb gives one entry from its re-call of the 5' RACE reads, without DNA. Recorded for this sample: roughly 55,000 distinct CDR3 sequences. Worth noting for this clonotype: What it recognizes is unknown.

Sequenced material: naive CXCR3+ CD8+ T cells from blood. Subset of the sample: CD45RO-CCR7+CD27+CD95- naive CD8+ T cells expressing CXCR3 (TNR3+). The V gene is TRBV6-5, the J gene TRBJ1-5. The clonotype comes from a human donor in good health. Some clones in this sample may be carry-over from other donors' samples. The CDR3 region is CASSQTVGNQPQHF.